This T cell receptor beta chain came from a study of T-cell memory formation after mild COVID-19. Study details: The study found TCR clusters largely donor specific.

The table lists this clonotype with many counts. Its antigen is currently unknown. The V and J ends lost 0 bases and 8 bases respectively, with 13 bases between them. The CDR3 spans 14 residues. CDR1 is DFQATT and CDR2 is SNEGSKA in the germline V gene (reference sequence). One entry per CDR3 protein results from TCRdb running MiXCR on the 5' RACE reads. Of 150,000 to 200,000 distinct CDR3 sequences in the sample, more than 9% are singletons; the top ten hold approximately 3.4%. General observations from the study: A second wave of clones peaked on day 37, and their SARS-CoV-2 specificity went unconfirmed.

This TCR was recovered from a man aged 18 to 30 who had mild COVID-19 (a few samples of this study predate the infection). Cell type and time point are not known. This sequence joins TRBV20-1 and TRBJ1-4, with D maybe TRBD1 (5 bases). The sample was PBMCs or a T cell subset sorted from them (not recorded which). DNA for the CDR3: TGCAGTGCTAGAGATCCCAGGGTCGAAGAAAAACTGTTTTTT. The encoded protein is CSARDPRVEEKLFF.